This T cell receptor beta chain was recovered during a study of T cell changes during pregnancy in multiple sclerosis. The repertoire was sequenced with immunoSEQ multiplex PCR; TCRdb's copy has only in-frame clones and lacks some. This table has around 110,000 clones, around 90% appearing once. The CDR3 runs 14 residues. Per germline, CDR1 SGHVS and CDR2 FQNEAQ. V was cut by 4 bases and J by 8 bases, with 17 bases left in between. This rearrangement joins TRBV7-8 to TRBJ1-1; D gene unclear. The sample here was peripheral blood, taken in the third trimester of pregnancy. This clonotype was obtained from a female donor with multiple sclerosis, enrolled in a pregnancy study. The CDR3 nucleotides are TGTGCCAGCAGCTATAGAACAACTAGCCCCGAAGCTTTCTTT. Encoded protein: CASSYRTTSPEAFF.